This TCR beta chain came from a study of blood T cell repertoires in COVID-19. Overall study: Samples taken during acute and convalescent COVID-19 were collected in the United States, Italy and Spain.

The repertoire was sequenced with immunoSEQ multiplex PCR; TCRdb's copy has only in-frame clones and lacks some. In the table there are around 70,000 clones, 90% of which are singletons. The V gene lost 1 base and the J gene lost 10 bases, with 8 bases spanning the gap. Per germline, CDR1 GTSNPN and CDR2 SVGIG (reference sequence). This CDR3 comprises 12 residues. Sequenced: peripheral blood. This chain uses TRBV30 with TRBJ1-6; D is possibly TRBD1 (6 bases). The receptor's source is a middle-aged man with acute or convalescent COVID-19. This CDR3 is CAWSDTGSPLHF. The CDR3 nucleotides read TGTGCCTGGAGTGACACAGGGTCACCCCTCCACTTT.